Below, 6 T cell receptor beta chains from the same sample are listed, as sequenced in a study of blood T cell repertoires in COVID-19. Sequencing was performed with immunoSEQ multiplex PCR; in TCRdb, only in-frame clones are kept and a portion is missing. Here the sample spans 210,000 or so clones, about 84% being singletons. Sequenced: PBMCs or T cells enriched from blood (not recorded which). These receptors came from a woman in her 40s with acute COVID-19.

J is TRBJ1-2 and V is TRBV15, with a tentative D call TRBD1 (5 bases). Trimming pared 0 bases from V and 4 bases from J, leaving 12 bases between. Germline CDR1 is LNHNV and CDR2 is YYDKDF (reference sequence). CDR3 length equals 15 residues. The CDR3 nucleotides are TGTGCCACCAGCAGAGATTTAGGGGATGCCTATGGCTACACCTTC. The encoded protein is CATSRDLGDAYGYTF. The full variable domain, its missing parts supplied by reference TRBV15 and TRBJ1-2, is DAMVIQNPRYQVTQFGKPVTLSCSQTLNHNVMYWYQQKSSQAPKLLFHYYDKDFNNEADTPDNFQSRRPNTSFCFLDIRSPGLGDTAMYLCATSRDLGDAYGYTFGSGTRLTVV.

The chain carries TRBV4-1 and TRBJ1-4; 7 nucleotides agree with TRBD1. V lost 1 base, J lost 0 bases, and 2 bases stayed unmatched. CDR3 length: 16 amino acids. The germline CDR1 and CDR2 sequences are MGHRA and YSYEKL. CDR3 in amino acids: CASSQGQGATNEKLFF. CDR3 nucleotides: TGCGCCAGCAGCCAAGGGCAGGGGGCAACTAATGAAAAACTGTTTTTT.

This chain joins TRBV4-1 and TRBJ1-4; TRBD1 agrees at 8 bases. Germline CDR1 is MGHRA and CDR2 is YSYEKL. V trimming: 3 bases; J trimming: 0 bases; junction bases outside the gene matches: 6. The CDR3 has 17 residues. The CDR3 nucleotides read TGCGCCAGCAGCCATCCAGGGACAGGAGCAACTAATGAAAAACTGTTTTTT. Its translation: CASSHPGTGATNEKLFF.

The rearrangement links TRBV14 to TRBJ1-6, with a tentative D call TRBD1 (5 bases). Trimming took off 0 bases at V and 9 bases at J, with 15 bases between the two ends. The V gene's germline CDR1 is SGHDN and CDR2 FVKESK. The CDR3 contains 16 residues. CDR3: CASSQDRRERGSPLHF. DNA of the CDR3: TGTGCCAGCAGCCAAGATCGAAGGGAAAGGGGTTCACCCCTCCACTTT.

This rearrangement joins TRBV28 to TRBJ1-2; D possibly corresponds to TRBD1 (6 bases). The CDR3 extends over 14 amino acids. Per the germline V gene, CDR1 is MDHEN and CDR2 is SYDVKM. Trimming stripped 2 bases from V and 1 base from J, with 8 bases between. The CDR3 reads CASSLRTVNYGYTF. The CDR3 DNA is TGTGCCAGCAGTTTAAGGACAGTTAACTATGGCTACACCTTC.

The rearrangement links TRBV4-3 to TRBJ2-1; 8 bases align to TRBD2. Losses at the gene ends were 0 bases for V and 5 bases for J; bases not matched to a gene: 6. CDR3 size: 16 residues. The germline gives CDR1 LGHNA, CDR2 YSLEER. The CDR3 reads CASSQEQREMDNEQFF. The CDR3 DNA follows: TGCGCCAGCAGCCAAGAGCAGCGGGAGATGGACAATGAGCAGTTCTTC.